Listed below are T cell receptor beta chains from one sample, sequenced in a study of CD8 T cells in ankylosing spondylitis. Via MiXCR, TCRdb re-called the 5' RACE reads, giving one row per CDR3 protein. The sample carries 500,000 or so distinct CDR3 sequences, under 5.5% recorded once. The sequenced sample consisted of blood, either unsorted or a sorted T cell fraction (not recorded which). The receptor set was obtained from a male donor with ankylosing spondylitis. Each CDR3 is given with its conserved first and last residue. A D gene is named only where the DNA matches it firmly. Part of the rows lack a size; the others show once, few, many or a class for expanded clones.

D gene: .
clone size: many
J gene: TRBJ1-1
V gene: TRBV15
CDR3 length: 15
CDR3 DNA: TGTGCCACCAGCAGAGATCTGAGACAGAACCCTGAAGCTTTCTTT
CDR3 protein: CATSRDLRQNPEAFF

D gene: .
clone size: many
J gene: TRBJ1-1
V gene: TRBV29-1
CDR3 length: 8
CDR3 DNA: TGCAGCGTTGGTGAAGCTTTCTTT
CDR3 protein: CSVGEAFF

D gene: .
clone size: .
J gene: TRBJ2-5
V gene: TRBV4-3
CDR3 length: 15
CDR3 DNA: TGCGCCAGCAGCCAAGATATGAGGTCGGTGGAGACCCAGTACTTC
CDR3 protein: CASSQDMRSVETQYF

D gene: .
clone size: many
J gene: TRBJ2-1
V gene: TRBV27
CDR3 length: 14
CDR3 DNA: TGTGCCAGCAGTTATCACCACACCTACAATGAGCAGTTCTTC
CDR3 protein: CASSYHHTYNEQFF

D gene: .
clone size: many
J gene: TRBJ2-2
V gene: TRBV28
CDR3 length: 18
CDR3 DNA: TGTGCCAGCAGACTTGAACCCCGGGACTCCCTCCACACCGGGGAGCTGTTTTTT
CDR3 protein: CASRLEPRDSLHTGELFF

D gene: TRBD1
clone size: many
J gene: TRBJ2-3
V gene: TRBV5-1
CDR3 length: 13
CDR3 DNA: TGCGCCAGCAGGGACAGGGTTAAAGATACGCAGTATTTT
CDR3 protein: CASRDRVKDTQYF

D gene: TRBD2
clone size: many
J gene: TRBJ2-1
V gene: TRBV7-6
CDR3 length: 15
CDR3 DNA: TGTGCCAGCAGCTACGGACTAGGAGCTAGCGATGAGCAGTTCTTC
CDR3 protein: CASSYGLGASDEQFF

D gene: .
clone size: .
J gene: TRBJ1-4
V gene: TRBV30
CDR3 length: 13
CDR3 DNA: TGTGCCTGGAGTGTAATGACGGAAGAAAAACTGTTTTTT
CDR3 protein: CAWSVMTEEKLFF

D gene: TRBD2
clone size: many
J gene: TRBJ2-1
V gene: TRBV6-2/TRBV6-3
CDR3 length: 12
CDR3 DNA: TGTGCCAGCACGGGACTACCCAATGAGCAGTTCTTC
CDR3 protein: CASTGLPNEQFF

D gene: TRBD1
clone size: many
J gene: TRBJ2-7
V gene: TRBV12-3/TRBV12-4
CDR3 length: 15
CDR3 DNA: TGTGCCAGCAGTTTACATGGACAGGGGGGATACGAGCAGTACTTC
CDR3 protein: CASSLHGQGGYEQYF

D gene: .
clone size: many
J gene: TRBJ2-3
V gene: TRBV9
CDR3 length: 16
CDR3 DNA: TGTGCCAGCAGCGTAGGGGGTAGCAACTCCGTTCATACGCAGTATTTT
CDR3 protein: CASSVGGSNSVHTQYF

D gene: .
clone size: few
J gene: TRBJ2-1
V gene: TRBV4-3
CDR3 length: 20
CDR3 DNA: TGCGCCAGCAGCCAAGATGTTCGAATGGGGGGAGATTTCGGCTACAATGAGCAGTTCTTC
CDR3 protein: CASSQDVRMGGDFGYNEQFF

D gene: .
clone size: many
J gene: TRBJ2-7
V gene: TRBV20-1
CDR3 length: 13
CDR3 DNA: TGCAGTGCTAGAGCCGTCACGCGGAACGAGCAGTACTTC
CDR3 protein: CSARAVTRNEQYF

D gene: .
clone size: many
J gene: TRBJ2-3
V gene: TRBV6-1
CDR3 length: 14
CDR3 DNA: TGTGCCAGTCATCGGGGTGCCAGCACAGATACGCAGTATTTT
CDR3 protein: CASHRGASTDTQYF

D gene: .
clone size: many
J gene: TRBJ2-1
V gene: TRBV12-3/TRBV12-4
CDR3 length: 16
CDR3 DNA: TGTGCCAGCAGTTTATCGTGGGACAAAGCCTACAATGAGCAGTTCTTC
CDR3 protein: CASSLSWDKAYNEQFF

D gene: .
clone size: many
J gene: TRBJ1-1
V gene: TRBV6-1
CDR3 length: 14
CDR3 DNA: TGTGCCAGCAGCATGGGACATTCGAACACTGAAGCTTTCTTT
CDR3 protein: CASSMGHSNTEAFF

D gene: .
clone size: many
J gene: TRBJ2-1
V gene: TRBV29-1
CDR3 length: 13
CDR3 DNA: TGCAGCGTTGACAGGGGCTCCTACAATGAGCAGTTCTTC
CDR3 protein: CSVDRGSYNEQFF

D gene: TRBD1
clone size: few
J gene: TRBJ2-1
V gene: TRBV10-3
CDR3 length: 14
CDR3 DNA: TGTGCCATCAGTGAGACGGGACAGTACAATGAGCAGTTCTTC
CDR3 protein: CAISETGQYNEQFF

D gene: .
clone size: many
J gene: TRBJ2-7
V gene: TRBV20-1
CDR3 length: 14
CDR3 DNA: TGCAGTGCTCCTGGACAGCTAGGTCGCTACGAGCAGTACTTC
CDR3 protein: CSAPGQLGRYEQYF

D gene: TRBD1
clone size: many
J gene: TRBJ1-1
V gene: TRBV6-5
CDR3 length: 15
CDR3 DNA: TGTGCCAGCAGTTACCCAGGGGGCGCGTACACTGAAGCTTTCTTT
CDR3 protein: CASSYPGGAYTEAFF

D gene: .
clone size: many
J gene: TRBJ2-1
V gene: TRBV5-1
CDR3 length: 15
CDR3 DNA: TGCGCCAGCAGCTTCCGGGTCGACTCCTACAATGAGCAGTTCTTC
CDR3 protein: CASSFRVDSYNEQFF

D gene: .
clone size: many
J gene: TRBJ2-2
V gene: TRBV20-1
CDR3 length: 14
CDR3 DNA: TGCAGTGCTATAGGAGTTACGAACACCGGGGAGCTGTTTTTT
CDR3 protein: CSAIGVTNTGELFF

D gene: .
clone size: few
J gene: TRBJ2-1
V gene: TRBV3-1
CDR3 length: 15
CDR3 DNA: TGTGCCAGCAGCCTGACTAGTGGGGGCTTAGTTGAGCAGTTCTTC
CDR3 protein: CASSLTSGGLVEQFF

D gene: .
clone size: many
J gene: TRBJ2-4
V gene: TRBV20-1
CDR3 length: 13
CDR3 DNA: TGCAGTGCAACGACCCCGTCGGGGAACATTCAGTACTTC
CDR3 protein: CSATTPSGNIQYF

D gene: .
clone size: few
J gene: TRBJ2-1
V gene: TRBV10-3
CDR3 length: 12
CDR3 DNA: TGTGCCATCAGTGTTAGCGAGGATGAGCAGTTCTTC
CDR3 protein: CAISVSEDEQFF

D gene: TRBD1
clone size: many
J gene: TRBJ2-1
V gene: TRBV29-1
CDR3 length: 14
CDR3 DNA: TGCAGCGTCCAGGGGACAGGGGTGTACAATGAGCAGTTCTTC
CDR3 protein: CSVQGTGVYNEQFF

D gene: .
clone size: many
J gene: TRBJ2-1
V gene: TRBV6-1
CDR3 length: 13
CDR3 DNA: TGTGCCAGCATGGGTTGGGGGAATAATGAGCAGTTCTTC
CDR3 protein: CASMGWGNNEQFF

D gene: .
clone size: many
J gene: TRBJ2-7
V gene: TRBV29-1
CDR3 length: 13
CDR3 DNA: TGCAGCGTTGGAACAGATACTACTCCCGAGCAGTACTTC
CDR3 protein: CSVGTDTTPEQYF

D gene: .
clone size: many
J gene: TRBJ2-2
V gene: TRBV27
CDR3 length: 13
CDR3 DNA: TGTGCCAGCTCATCATGGGACACCGGGGAGCTGTTTTTT
CDR3 protein: CASSSWDTGELFF

D gene: TRBD1
clone size: many
J gene: TRBJ2-2
V gene: TRBV29-1
CDR3 length: 16
CDR3 DNA: TGCAGCGTGAAAAACCGGGACAGGGGAGGCACCGGGGAGCTGTTTTTT
CDR3 protein: CSVKNRDRGGTGELFF

D gene: TRBD2
clone size: few
J gene: TRBJ2-1
V gene: TRBV20-1
CDR3 length: 15
CDR3 DNA: TGCAGTGCTAGCCTTAACGGGGGGACTTACAATGAGCAGTTCTTC
CDR3 protein: CSASLNGGTYNEQFF

D gene: .
clone size: many
J gene: TRBJ2-3
V gene: TRBV29-1
CDR3 length: 13
CDR3 DNA: TGCAGCGTTGGACAGGGAGGAACAGATACGCAGTATTTT
CDR3 protein: CSVGQGGTDTQYF

D gene: .
clone size: many
J gene: TRBJ2-5
V gene: TRBV27
CDR3 length: 17
CDR3 DNA: TGTGCCAGCAGTTTCAGTTCGGGGGCAAGGGTCCAAGAGACCCAGTACTTC
CDR3 protein: CASSFSSGARVQETQYF

D gene: .
clone size: many
J gene: TRBJ2-3
V gene: TRBV6-2/TRBV6-3
CDR3 length: 15
CDR3 DNA: TGTGCCAGCAGTCATCTGAGAACTAGCACAGATACGCAGTATTTT
CDR3 protein: CASSHLRTSTDTQYF

D gene: .
clone size: many
J gene: TRBJ2-3
V gene: TRBV29-1
CDR3 length: 14
CDR3 DNA: TGCAGCGTTGAGGGTCGTCAATCCACAGATACGCAGTATTTT
CDR3 protein: CSVEGRQSTDTQYF

D gene: TRBD2
clone size: many
J gene: TRBJ2-7
V gene: TRBV5-1
CDR3 length: 14
CDR3 DNA: TGCGCCAGCAGCTGGAAGACTGGGGGGGACGAGCAGTACTTC
CDR3 protein: CASSWKTGGDEQYF

D gene: .
clone size: .
J gene: TRBJ2-1
V gene: TRBV7-9
CDR3 length: 13
CDR3 DNA: TGTGCCAGCAGCTTTCACCGGGACAATGAGCAGTTCTTC
CDR3 protein: CASSFHRDNEQFF

D gene: .
clone size: many
J gene: TRBJ1-4
V gene: TRBV20-1
CDR3 length: 16
CDR3 DNA: TGCAGTGCTAGAGAAGTGACGGCTCGTCGGAATGAAAAACTGTTTTTT
CDR3 protein: CSAREVTARRNEKLFF

D gene: .
clone size: many
J gene: TRBJ1-3
V gene: TRBV20-1
CDR3 length: 15
CDR3 DNA: TGCAGTGCTTCTAACCGGCGGGGTAGAGCGTACACCATATATTTT
CDR3 protein: CSASNRRGRAYTIYF